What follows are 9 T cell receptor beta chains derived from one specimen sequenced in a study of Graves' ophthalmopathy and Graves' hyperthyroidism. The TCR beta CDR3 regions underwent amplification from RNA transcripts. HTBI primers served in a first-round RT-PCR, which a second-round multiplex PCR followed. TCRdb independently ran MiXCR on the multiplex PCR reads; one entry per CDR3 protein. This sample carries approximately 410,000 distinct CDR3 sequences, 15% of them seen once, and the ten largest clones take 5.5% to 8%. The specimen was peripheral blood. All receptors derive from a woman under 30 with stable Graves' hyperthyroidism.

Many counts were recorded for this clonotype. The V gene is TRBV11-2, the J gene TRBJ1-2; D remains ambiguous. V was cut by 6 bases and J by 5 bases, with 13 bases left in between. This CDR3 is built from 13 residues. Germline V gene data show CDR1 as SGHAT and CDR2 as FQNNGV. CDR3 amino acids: CASRKSWRYGYTF. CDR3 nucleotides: TGTGCCAGCAGAAAATCGTGGCGGTATGGCTACACCTTC.

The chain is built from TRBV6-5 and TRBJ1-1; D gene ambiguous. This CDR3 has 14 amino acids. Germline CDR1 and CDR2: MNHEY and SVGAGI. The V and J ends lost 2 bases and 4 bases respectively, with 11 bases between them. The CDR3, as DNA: TGTGCCAGCAGTTACGGGTTCTCGGGCACTGAAGCTTTCTTT. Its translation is CASSYGFSGTEAFF.

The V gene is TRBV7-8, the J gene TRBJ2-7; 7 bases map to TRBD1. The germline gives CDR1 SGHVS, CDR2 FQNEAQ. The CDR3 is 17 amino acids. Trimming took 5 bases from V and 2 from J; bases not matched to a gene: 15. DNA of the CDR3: TGTGCCAGCAGCCAACTCCCAGGGGGTGGTAGCGCCTACGAGCAGTACTTC. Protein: CASSQLPGGGSAYEQYF.

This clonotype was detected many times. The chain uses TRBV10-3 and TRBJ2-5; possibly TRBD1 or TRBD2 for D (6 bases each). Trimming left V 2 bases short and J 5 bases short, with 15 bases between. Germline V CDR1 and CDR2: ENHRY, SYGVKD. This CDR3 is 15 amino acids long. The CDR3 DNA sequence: TGTGCCATCAGTGAGATCGAGGGGGGCATGGAGACCCAGTACTTC. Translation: CAISEIEGGMETQYF.

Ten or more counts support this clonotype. As DNA, the CDR3 is TGTGCCAGCAGCCACCTGGGACCTAACACCGGGGAGCTGTTTTTT. It encodes CASSHLGPNTGELFF. This chain connects TRBV13 to TRBJ2-2; D could derive from TRBD1 or TRBD2 (5 bases each). CDR3 length: 15 amino acids. Looked up from germline, CDR1 is PRHDT and CDR2 is FYEKMQ (reference sequence). V shed 5 bases and J shed 2 bases, with 12 bases lying between them.

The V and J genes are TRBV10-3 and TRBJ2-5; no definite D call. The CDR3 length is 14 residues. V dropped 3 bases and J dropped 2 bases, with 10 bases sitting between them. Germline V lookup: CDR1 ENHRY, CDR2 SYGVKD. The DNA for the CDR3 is TGTGCCATCAGTGATGCCGGGCCACAAGAGACCCAGTACTTC. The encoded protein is CAISDAGPQETQYF.

DNA of the CDR3: TGTGCCAGCAGCCAGGGCAACGGGAATAATTCACCCCTCCACTTT. Its protein is CASSQGNGNNSPLHF. The rearrangement links TRBV3-1 to TRBJ1-6; unclear D gene. CDR3 size: 15 residues. Germline lookup yields CDR1 LGHDT and CDR2 YNNKEL (reference sequence). V was shortened by 3 bases and J by 5 bases, with 11 bases between the two germline ends.

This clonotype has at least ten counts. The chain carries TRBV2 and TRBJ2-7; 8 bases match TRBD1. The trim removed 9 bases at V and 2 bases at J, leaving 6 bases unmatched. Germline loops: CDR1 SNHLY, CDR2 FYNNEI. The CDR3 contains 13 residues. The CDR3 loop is CARSGQGPYEQYF. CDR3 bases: TGTGCCAGGTCTGGACAGGGACCCTACGAGCAGTACTTC. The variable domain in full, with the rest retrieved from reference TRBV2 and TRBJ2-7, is EPEVTQTPSHQVTQMGQEVILRCVPISNHLYFYWYRQILGQKVEFLVSFYNNEISEKSEIFDDQFSVERPDGSNFTLKIRSTKLEDSAMYFCARSGQGPYEQYFGPGTRLTVT.

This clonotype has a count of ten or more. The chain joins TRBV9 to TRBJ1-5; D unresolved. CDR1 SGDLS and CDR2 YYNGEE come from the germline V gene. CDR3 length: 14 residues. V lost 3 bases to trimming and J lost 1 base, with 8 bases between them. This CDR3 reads CASSAWGSNQPQHF. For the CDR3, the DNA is TGTGCCAGCAGCGCCTGGGGAAGCAATCAGCCCCAGCATTTT.